This T cell receptor (beta chain) was recorded in a study of PD-1 blockade in mismatch repair-deficient tumors. The germline CDR1 and CDR2 sequences are MDHEN and SYDVKM. J gave up 5 bases and V 5 bases, and 9 bases lay outside the gene matches. This CDR3 comprises 14 residues. General study results and limits: Rapid post-treatment expansion, then contraction, generally preceding radiologic response, marked tumor-resident clones.

Every patient had mismatch repair deficiency by PCR or immunohistochemistry. TCR sequencing covered three patients who responded to pembrolizumab. Sequencing used immunoSEQ multiplex PCR; TCRdb keeps in-frame clones, though not all of them. The table lists fewer than 20,000 clones, 80% to 85% of them singletons, with nearly 3.5% in the top ten. This clone occurred a few times. The antigen is unknown. Source: PBMCs, taken 4 weeks after starting pembrolizumab. This clonotype originated in an adult with mismatch repair-deficient cancer. The rearrangement links TRBV28 to TRBJ2-7; 7 bases are shared with TRBD1. In nucleotides, the CDR3 is TGTGCCAGCAGTGCCCCCGCGACAGGGAACGAGCAGTACTTC. Encoded protein: CASSAPATGNEQYF.